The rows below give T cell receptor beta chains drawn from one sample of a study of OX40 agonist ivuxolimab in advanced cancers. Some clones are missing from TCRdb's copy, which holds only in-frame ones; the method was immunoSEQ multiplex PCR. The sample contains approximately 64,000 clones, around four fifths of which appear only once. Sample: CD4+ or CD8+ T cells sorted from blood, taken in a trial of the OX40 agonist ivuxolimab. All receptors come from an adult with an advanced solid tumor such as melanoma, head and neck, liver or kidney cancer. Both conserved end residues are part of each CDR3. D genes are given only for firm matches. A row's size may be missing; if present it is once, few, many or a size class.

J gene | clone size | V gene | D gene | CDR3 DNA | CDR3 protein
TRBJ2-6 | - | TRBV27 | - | TGTGCCAGCAGTTCATCAGGAGGGGGGGCCAACGTCCTGACTTTC | CASSSSGGGANVLTF
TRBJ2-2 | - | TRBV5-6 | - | TGTGCCAGCAGCTTGCTTAGGGGGATTGACGGGGAGCTGTTTTTT | CASSLLRGIDGELFF
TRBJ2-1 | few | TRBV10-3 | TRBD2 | TGTGCCATCAGTGGAATAGACAGACTGACGGGACTAGCCCACAATGAGCAGTTCTTC | CAISGIDRLTGLAHNEQFF
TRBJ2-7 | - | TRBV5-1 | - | TGCGCCAGCAGCTTCTCCCCGGGGGCAGGCTACGAGCAGTACTTC | CASSFSPGAGYEQYF
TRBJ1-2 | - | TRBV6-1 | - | TGTGCCAGCATCTGGGGGGGCGATTACTATGGCTACACCTTC | CASIWGGDYYGYTF
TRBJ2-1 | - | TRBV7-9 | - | TGTGCCAGCAGCTTAGGTCTGGGTGAGCAGTTCTTC | CASSLGLGEQFF
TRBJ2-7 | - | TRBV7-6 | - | TGTGCCAGCAGCGCCTTCTTGATTGGATTGAACGAGCAGTACTTC | CASSAFLIGLNEQYF
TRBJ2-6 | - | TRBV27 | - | TGTGCCAGCAGTTTAATTTGGAGGAACTCTGGGGCCAACGTCCTGACTTTC | CASSLIWRNSGANVLTF
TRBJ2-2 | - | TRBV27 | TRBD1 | TGTGCCAGCAGTTTAGACCCCCGACAGGGCGGAACCGGGGAGCTGTTTTTT | CASSLDPRQGGTGELFF
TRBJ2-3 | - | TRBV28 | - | TGTGCCGCACGAGGTTCTAGCACAGATACGCAGTATTTT | CAARGSSTDTQYF
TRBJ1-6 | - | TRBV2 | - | TGTGCCAGCAGTACGGCTCAGGATTCACCCCTCCACTTT | CASSTAQDSPLHF
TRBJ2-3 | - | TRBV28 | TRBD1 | TGTGCCAGCAGTTTTGACAGGGTAACAGATACGCAGTATTTT | CASSFDRVTDTQYF
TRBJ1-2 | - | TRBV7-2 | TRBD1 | TGTGCCAGCAGCCCTACCGGGACAGCCTATGGCTACACCTTC | CASSPTGTAYGYTF
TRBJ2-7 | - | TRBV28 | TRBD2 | TGTGCCAGCAGTTTGGCGGGGGATCTCTACGAGCAGTACTTC | CASSLAGDLYEQYF
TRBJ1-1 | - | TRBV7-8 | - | TGTGCCAGCAGCCCGGACGGACTCATGAACACTGAAGCTTTCTTT | CASSPDGLMNTEAFF
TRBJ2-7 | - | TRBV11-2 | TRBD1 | TGTGCCAGCAGCTTAGTATGGGGGTCAGGGGGTGCCTACGAGCAGTACTTC | CASSLVWGSGGAYEQYF
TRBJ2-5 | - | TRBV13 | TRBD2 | TGTGCCAGCAGCGGACGGACTAGCGAACAAGAGACCCAGTACTTC | CASSGRTSEQETQYF
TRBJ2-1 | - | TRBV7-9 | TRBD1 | TGTGCCAGCAGCCACCACAGAAAGGGACAGGGCTTGGACAATGAGCAGTTCTTC | CASSHHRKGQGLDNEQFF
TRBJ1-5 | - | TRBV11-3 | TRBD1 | TGTGCCAGCAGCTTAGAGATGAGGACAGGTGATAGCAATCAGCCCCAGCATTTT | CASSLEMRTGDSNQPQHF
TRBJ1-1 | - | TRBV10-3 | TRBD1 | TGTGCCATCAGCCCCGACAGGGGAGAGACTGAAGCTTTCTTT | CAISPDRGETEAFF
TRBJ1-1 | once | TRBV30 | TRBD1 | TGTGCCTTTAAGCCGGGACAGGGGGCAGGGACTGAAGCTTTCTTT | CAFKPGQGAGTEAFF
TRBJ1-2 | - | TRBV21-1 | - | TGTGCCAGCAGCAAAGGGGGCTATGGCTACACCTTC | CASSKGGYGYTF
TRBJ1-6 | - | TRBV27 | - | TGTGCCAGCAGCCCGCCATCTAGTAATTCACCCCTCCACTTT | CASSPPSSNSPLHF